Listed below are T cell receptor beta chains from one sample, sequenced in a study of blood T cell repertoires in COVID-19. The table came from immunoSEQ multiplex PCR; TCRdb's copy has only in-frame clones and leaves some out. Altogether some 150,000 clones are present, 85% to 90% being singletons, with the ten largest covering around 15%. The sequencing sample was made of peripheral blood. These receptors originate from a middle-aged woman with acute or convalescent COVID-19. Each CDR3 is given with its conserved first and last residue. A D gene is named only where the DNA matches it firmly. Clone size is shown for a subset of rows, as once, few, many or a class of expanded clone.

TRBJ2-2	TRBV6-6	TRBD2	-	TGTGCCAGCAGTCTAACCGGGACTAGCGGGAGGGACACCGGGGAGCTGTTTTTT	CASSLTGTSGRDTGELFF
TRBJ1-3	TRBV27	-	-	TGTGCCAGCAGACGACTCAGTGGCTCTGGAAACACCATATATTTT	CASRRLSGSGNTIYF
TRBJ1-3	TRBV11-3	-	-	TGTGCCAGCAGCTTACACGATTTAAGCTTTGGAAACACCATATATTTT	CASSLHDLSFGNTIYF
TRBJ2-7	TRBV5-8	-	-	TGTGCCAGCAGCTCCCGACAGGTCCAGCAGTACTTC	CASSSRQVQQYF
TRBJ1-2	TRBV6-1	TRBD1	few	TGTGCCAGCAGTGAGCCGGACAGGCCCTATGGCTACACCTTC	CASSEPDRPYGYTF
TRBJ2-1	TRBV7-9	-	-	TGTGCCAGCAGCTTTATCCGGGGACTGAGGGCCTACAATGAGCAGTTCTTC	CASSFIRGLRAYNEQFF
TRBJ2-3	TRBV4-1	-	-	TGCGCCAGCAGCCAAGAGGGCGCCAGAGATACGCAGTATTTT	CASSQEGARDTQYF
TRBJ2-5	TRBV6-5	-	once	TGTGCCAGCAACCCATCCAGGGTTTCCCAAGAGACCCAGTACTTC	CASNPSRVSQETQYF
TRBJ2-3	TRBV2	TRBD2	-	TGTGCCAGCAGTGACCGACTAGCTAGCACAGATACGCAGTATTTT	CASSDRLASTDTQYF
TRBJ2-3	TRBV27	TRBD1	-	TGTGCCAGCAGTCCAACCCCCGGGACAGGGTACACAGATACGCAGTATTTT	CASSPTPGTGYTDTQYF
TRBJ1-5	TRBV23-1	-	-	TGCGCCAGCAGTCAATCTAACATTCAGGGGAGCAATCAGCCCCAGCATTTT	CASSQSNIQGSNQPQHF
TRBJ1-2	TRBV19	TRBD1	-	TGTGCCAGTACCGCCGGGACAGGGCGCGGCTACACCTTC	CASTAGTGRGYTF
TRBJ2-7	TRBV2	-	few	TGTGCCAGCAGTGGTACAAAGTGGAGTATCATTGGGCAGTACTTC	CASSGTKWSIIGQYF
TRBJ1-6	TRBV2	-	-	TGTGCCAGCAGTGAAGAGGCAGGGCGCTCTTCACCCCTCCACTTT	CASSEEAGRSSPLHF
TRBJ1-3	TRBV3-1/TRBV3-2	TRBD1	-	TGTGCCAGCAGCCAAGAAGGGGGCCGCTCTGGAAACACCATATATTTT	CASSQEGGRSGNTIYF
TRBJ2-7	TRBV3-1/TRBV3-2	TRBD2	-	TGTGCCAGCAGCCAAGATGGGACTAGCGGGTTCCTATCCTACGAGCAGTACTTC	CASSQDGTSGFLSYEQYF
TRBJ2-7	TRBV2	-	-	TGTGCCAGCAGCGGGATGACATCGAGCTACGAGCAGTACTTC	CASSGMTSSYEQYF
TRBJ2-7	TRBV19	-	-	TGTGCCAGTAGTACGACTAGTATTACCTACGAGCAGTACTTC	CASSTTSITYEQYF
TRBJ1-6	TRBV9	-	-	TGTGCCAGCAGCGCCGGGGGCTCCTATAATTCACCCCTCCACTTT	CASSAGGSYNSPLHF
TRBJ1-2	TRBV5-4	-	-	TGTGCCAGCAGCTTGGATCGCGTAGCCTATGGCTACACCTTC	CASSLDRVAYGYTF
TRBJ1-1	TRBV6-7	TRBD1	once	TGTGCCACCCCGAAGGACAGGGTTGGTTTGGACACTGAAGCTTTCTTT	CATPKDRVGLDTEAFF
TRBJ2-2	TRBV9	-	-	TGTGCCAGCAGCCCCCGTACGAACACCGGGGAGCTGTTTTTT	CASSPRTNTGELFF
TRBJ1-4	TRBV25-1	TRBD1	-	TGTGCCAGCAGTGCAAGACAGGGGTTGGGTGAAAAACTGTTTTTT	CASSARQGLGEKLFF
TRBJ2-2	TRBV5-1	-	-	TGCGCCAGCAGTATGTATGTGCGGGTGGCGAACACCGGGGAGCTGTTTTTT	CASSMYVRVANTGELFF
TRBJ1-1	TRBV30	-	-	TGTGCCTGGAGAAAATCACTAAACACTGAAGCTTTCTTT	CAWRKSLNTEAFF
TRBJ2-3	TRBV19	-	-	TGTGCCAGCTCCCTAATTGCGCCGGGACTTACTAGCACAGATACGCAGTATTTT	CASSLIAPGLTSTDTQYF
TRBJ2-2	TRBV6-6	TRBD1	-	TGTGCCAGCAGTTCCCGGGACAGCTACACCGGGGAGCTGTTTTTT	CASSSRDSYTGELFF
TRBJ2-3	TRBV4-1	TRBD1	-	TGCGCCAGCAGCTGGGACAGGGGTCAGACAGATACGCAGTATTTT	CASSWDRGQTDTQYF
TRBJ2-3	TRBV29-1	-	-	TGCAGCGTTGAAGAGGGGCACAGGGATCCAGATACGCAGTATTTT	CSVEEGHRDPDTQYF
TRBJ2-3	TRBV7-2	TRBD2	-	TGTGCCACTAAGCGGGATATGAGCACAGATACGCAGTATTTT	CATKRDMSTDTQYF
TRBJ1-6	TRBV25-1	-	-	TGTGCCAGCAGTGGGCTGGAGGGATCCTATAATTCACCCCTCCACTTT	CASSGLEGSYNSPLHF
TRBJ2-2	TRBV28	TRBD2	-	TGTGCCGCGTGGAGGACAGGGGGGACTAGCGGGGGAAACACCGGGGAGCTGTTTTTT	CAAWRTGGTSGGNTGELFF
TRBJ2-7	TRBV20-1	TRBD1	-	TGCAGTGCTAGTGGCTGGGACAGGGCTTACGAGCAGTACTTC	CSASGWDRAYEQYF
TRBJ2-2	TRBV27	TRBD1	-	TGTGCCAGCAGTTTGGGACAGTCCTCGACCGGGGAGCTGTTTTTT	CASSLGQSSTGELFF
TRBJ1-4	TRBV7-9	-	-	TGTGCCAGCAGCTATGGCGGGGGTTCAAGTGAAAAACTGTTTTTT	CASSYGGGSSEKLFF
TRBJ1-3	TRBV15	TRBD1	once	TGTGCCACCAGCAGAGGTGTCCTGACAGGGTCTGGAAACACCATATATTTT	CATSRGVLTGSGNTIYF
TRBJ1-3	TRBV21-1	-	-	TGTGCCAGCAGCAAAGACTACGGCAGGGGTAAATTCACCATATATTTT	CASSKDYGRGKFTIYF